What follows are 28 T cell receptor beta chains derived from one specimen sequenced in a study of CDR3 diversity in severe acne. TCRdb passed the PCR reads through MiXCR, listing each CDR3 protein once. This table has fewer than 90,000 distinct CDR3 sequences, approximately 51% appearing once. Sequencing was done on a sample of blood. Every receptor here comes from a male donor in good health, without acne.

The chain links TRBV4-1 to TRBJ2-7, with 7 bases identical to TRBD2. CDR3 size: 15 residues. Germline loops: CDR1 MGHRA, CDR2 YSYEKL. With 4 bases clipped from V and 5 bases from J, the junction kept 11 bases outside the gene matches. CDR3 sequence reads: CASSREAGKLDEQYF. CDR3 nucleotides: TGCGCCAGCAGCCGTGAAGCGGGAAAGCTAGACGAGCAGTACTTC.

V is TRBV27 and J is TRBJ1-2, with D possibly TRBD1 on 5 matching bases. This CDR3 has 15 amino acids. V was cut by 6 bases and J by 4 bases, with 18 bases left in between. Germline CDR1 reads MNHEY; CDR2 reads SMNVEV (reference sequence). The CDR3 spells CASSPDPGETYGYTF. The CDR3 DNA reads as TGTGCCAGCAGCCCCGACCCGGGGGAGACCTATGGCTACACCTTC.

This clonotype was counted only a few times. The V and J genes are TRBV20-1 and TRBJ2-7, with 8 bases lining up with TRBD1. Germline CDR1 and CDR2: DFQATT and SNEGSKA (reference sequence). The ends lost 5 bases at V and 0 bases at J; junction bases unmatched: 6. CDR3 size: 14 residues. CDR3 loop: CSALWDRSSYEQYF. The CDR3 DNA follows: TGCAGTGCTCTCTGGGACAGGAGCTCCTACGAGCAGTACTTC.

The gene calls are TRBV7-9 and TRBJ2-7; 8 bases agree with TRBD2. Germline assignment: CDR1 SEHNR and CDR2 FQNEAQ (reference sequence). The CDR3 covers 14 residues. V dropped 7 bases and J dropped 6; count of bases not matched to a gene: 11. CDR3 residues: CASIRGGSGAEQYF. CDR3 bases: TGTGCCAGCATTCGGGGGGGCAGCGGCGCCGAGCAGTACTTC.

Note on this clonotype: A much bigger clone sits one base away, suggesting this may be a read error. The V call is TRBV5-4, the J call TRBJ1-2; D is unresolved. The CDR3 covers 15 residues. Germline CDR1 SGHNT, CDR2 YYREEE (reference sequence). The CDR3 is CARSLGSGMNYGYTF. The CDR3 region has the DNA TGTGCCAGGAGCTTGGGGTCAGGCATGAACTATGGCTACACCTTC.

The rearrangement links TRBV25-1 to TRBJ1-5; D perhaps matches TRBD1 (6 bases). Germline lookup yields CDR1 MGHDK and CDR2 SYGVNS. The germline V and J ends were trimmed by 1 base and 8 bases, with 15 bases remaining between them. The CDR3 spans 15 residues. CDR3 loop: CASSELAGDIKPQHF. The DNA for the CDR3 is TGTGCCAGCAGTGAATTGGCAGGGGACATCAAGCCCCAGCATTTT. Supplemented by reference TRBV25-1 and TRBJ1-5, the full variable domain reads EADIYQTPRYLVIGTGKKITLECSQTMGHDKMYWYQQDPGMELHLIHYSYGVNSTEKGDLSSESTVSRIRTEHFPLTLESARPSHTSQYLCASSELAGDIKPQHFGDGTRLSIL.

This clonotype was seen a handful of times. The chain combines TRBV6-6 with TRBJ2-7; TRBD2 agrees at 9 bases. The V gene's germline CDR1 is MNHNY and CDR2 SVGAGI (reference sequence). This CDR3 has 15 amino acids. With V trimmed by 2 bases and J by 2 bases, 4 bases remained unmatched. This chain's CDR3 is CASSYVAGDTYEQYF. As DNA, the CDR3 is TGTGCCAGCAGTTACGTAGCGGGAGATACCTACGAGCAGTACTTC.

Note on this clonotype: An end of the junction does not agree with germline; a read error may underlie this. The chain employs TRBV20-1 and TRBJ2-1; the match to TRBD2 covers 7 bases. The V gene's germline CDR1 is DFQATT and CDR2 SNEGSKA (reference sequence). The CDR3 extends over 13 amino acids. CDR3 region: CSAGWGGSNQQFF. In DNA form, the CDR3 reads TGCAGTGCTGGGTGGGGGGGGAGCAATCAGCAGTTCTTC.

About this clonotype itself: A much larger clone sits a single nucleotide away, making a read error possible. The rearrangement joins TRBV29-1 to TRBJ1-3, with D unresolved. The V gene's germline CDR1 is SQVTM and CDR2 ANQGSEA. The length of the CDR3 is 13 residues. CDR3 in DNA: TGCAGCGTTGAGGGATCCTCTGGAAACACCTTATATTTT. Residues: CSVEGSSGNTLYF.

Notes on this clonotype: A much larger clone differs by one base, so this may be a read error. Lacking the conserved final phenylalanine or tryptophan, this CDR3 likely reflects a read error. This rearrangement joins TRBV7-6 to TRBJ2-7; no clear D. This CDR3 has 11 residues. With 5 bases removed from V and 7 bases from J, the gap between germline ends came to 9 bases. Germline loops: CDR1 SGHVS, CDR2 FNYEAQ. CDR3 sequence reads: CASSAQGEQYL. CDR3 nucleotide sequence: TGTGCCAGCAGCGCCCAAGGAGAGCAGTACCTC.

This clonotype was seen only once. This rearrangement joins TRBV7-2 to TRBJ2-7; the D is unclear. The J call may not be correct, given that the DNA end is closer to TRBJ2-1. The CDR3 totals 13 residues. Germline CDR1 is SGHTA and CDR2 is FQGNSA. The CDR3 reads CASSLTKNNEQFF. The CDR3 region has the DNA TGTGCCAGCAGCTTAACGAAAAACAATGAGCAGTTCTTC.

V is TRBV9 and J is TRBJ2-5; 9 bases agree with TRBD1. CDR3 length: 15 amino acids. Trimming at V came to 3 bases and at J to 2 bases, leaving 5 bases not matched to a gene. From germline, CDR1 is SGDLS and CDR2 YYNGEE. The CDR3: CASSGTTGGQETQYF. For the CDR3, the DNA is TGTGCCAGCAGCGGAACGACAGGGGGTCAAGAGACCCAGTACTTC.

Only one count was recorded for this clonotype. The chain combines TRBV20-1 with TRBJ1-1; maybe TRBD1 (6 bases). Between the trimmed V and J ends, which lost 6 bases and 3 bases, there was a span of 11 bases. In germline, CDR1 is DFQATT, CDR2 SNEGSKA (reference sequence). CDR3 length equals 12 residues. The CDR3 DNA reads TGCAGTGCAGGACCAGGGGACACTGAAGCTTTCTTT. Protein sequence: CSAGPGDTEAFF.

The gene calls are TRBV25-1 and TRBJ1-6; no reliable D call. The length of the CDR3 is 16 residues. V was trimmed by 5 bases and J by 9 bases, leaving 20 bases between them. The V gene's germline CDR1 is MGHDK and CDR2 SYGVNS. As DNA, the CDR3 is TGTGCCAGCAGTCCGCAGATCGTTCTCAATAGTTCACCCCTCCACTTT. As protein: CASSPQIVLNSSPLHF.

The chain links TRBV2 to TRBJ2-7, with D tentatively TRBD1 (5 bases). CDR1 is SNHLY and CDR2 is FYNNEI in the germline V gene. Trimming pared 5 bases from V and 6 bases from J, leaving 14 bases between. The length of the CDR3 is 13 residues. The CDR3 reads CASSLQAPGEQYF. The CDR3 nucleotides are TGTGCCAGCAGTTTACAGGCGCCGGGCGAGCAGTACTTC.

V usage is TRBV7-3 and J usage is TRBJ1-5; a possible D gene is TRBD1 (5 bases). CDR3 length: 15 residues. Germline-derived CDR1 and CDR2 are SGHTA and FQGTGA. V lost 2 bases, J lost 4 bases, and 12 bases lay in between. The CDR3 is CASSLLAGANQPQHF. DNA for the CDR3: TGTGCCAGCAGCTTATTGGCCGGGGCGAATCAGCCCCAGCATTTT. The entire variable domain, with the rest obtained from reference TRBV7-3 and TRBJ1-5, is as follows: GAGVSQTPSNKVTEKGKYVELRCDPISGHTALYWYRQSLGQGPEFLIYFQGTGAADDSGLPNDRFFAVRPEGSVSTLKIQRTERGDSAVYLCASSLLAGANQPQHFGDGTRLSIL.

The chain joins TRBV20-1 to TRBJ2-5, with TRBD2 matching over 8 bases. Germline assignment: CDR1 DFQATT and CDR2 SNEGSKA (reference sequence). J gave up 2 bases and V 6 bases, and 5 bases lay outside the gene matches. The CDR3 runs to 13 residues. The CDR3 protein is CSATGTSQETQYF. DNA for the CDR3: TGCAGTGCGACCGGGACTAGTCAAGAGACCCAGTACTTC.

CDR3 amino acids: CASSAQGRDTEAFF. CDR3 DNA sequence: TGTGCCAGCAGCGCTCAGGGGAGGGACACTGAAGCTTTCTTT. This sequence joins TRBV9 and TRBJ1-1; maybe TRBD1 (6 bases). Germline-derived CDR1 and CDR2 are SGDLS and YYNGEE. The CDR3 has 14 amino acids. The V end was cut by 3 bases, the J end by 3 bases, with 12 bases between.

This clonotype rates as medium-sized (0.01 to 0.1%). The rearrangement uses TRBV10-3 and TRBJ2-3; 8 bases line up with TRBD2. This CDR3 is built from 13 residues. Per germline, CDR1 ENHRY and CDR2 SYGVKD. V shed 11 bases, J shed 1 base, and the junction held 5 bases outside the gene matches. For the CDR3, the DNA is TGTGCCCGGGCGCGGGAGGGCACAGATACGCAGTATTTT. Encoded protein: CARAREGTDTQYF.

This clonotype was observed a single time. V is TRBV30 and J is TRBJ1-3, with D possibly TRBD1 on 5 matching bases. The CDR3 extends over 15 amino acids. Germline V gene data show CDR1 as GTSNPN and CDR2 as SVGIG (reference sequence). Trimming removed 5 bases from V and 8 bases from J, with 22 bases in between. The CDR3 DNA reads TGTGCCTGGGGTGCCCCGGGACTCGGGGAGGACACCATATATTTT. This encodes CAWGAPGLGEDTIYF. Drawing the rest from reference TRBV30 and TRBJ1-3, the complete variable domain is SQTIHQWPATLVQPVGSPLSLECTVEGTSNPNLYWYRQAAGRGLQLLFYSVGIGQISSEVPQNLSASRPQDRQFILSSKKLLLSDSGFYLCAWGAPGLGEDTIYFGEGSWLTVV.

The CDR3 nucleotides are TGTGCCAGCAGCTTAGTTAATCAGAATGAAGCTTTCTTT. This encodes CASSLVNQNEAFF. V is TRBV7-6 and J is TRBJ1-1; D uncertain. The germline V gene has CDR1 SGHVS and CDR2 FNYEAQ. The CDR3 contains 13 residues. Trimming removed 1 base at V and 7 bases at J, with 10 bases between.

This clonotype has only a few counts. This chain joins TRBV2 and TRBJ2-2, with no clear D. Germline V CDR1 and CDR2: SNHLY, FYNNEI. The CDR3 extends over 13 amino acids. Trimming took 9 bases from V and 5 from J, leaving 13 bases between them. In DNA, the CDR3 is TGTGCCAGTATAAGCCGAGGAACCGGGGAGCTGTTTTTT. Protein product: CASISRGTGELFF.

The V gene is TRBV7-2, the J gene TRBJ2-4; D assignment may be TRBD1 or TRBD2 (5 bases each). Germline-derived CDR1 and CDR2 are SGHTA and FQGNSA. V was cut by 6 bases and J by 9 bases, with 27 bases left in between. The CDR3 is made up of 17 amino acids. The CDR3 reads CASSERVGERGVVIQYF. The CDR3 DNA reads TGTGCCAGCAGTGAAAGGGTAGGGGAGCGAGGCGTTGTCATTCAGTACTTC. The complete variable domain, with remaining parts taken from reference TRBV7-2 and TRBJ2-4, reads GAGVSQSPSNKVTEKGKDVELRCDPISGHTALYWYRQSLGQGLEFLIYFQGNSAPDKSGLPSDRFSAERTGGSVSTLTIQRTQQEDSAVYLCASSERVGERGVVIQYFGAGTRLSVL.

At least ten counts were recorded for this clonotype. The chain combines TRBV5-8 with TRBJ1-2, with TRBD1 identical over 9 bases. The CDR3 length is 15 residues. V dropped 2 bases and J dropped 2; count of bases not matched to a gene: 4. Germline V lookup: CDR1 SGHTS, CDR2 YDEGEE. The CDR3 DNA is TGTGCCAGCAGCTTCCCGGACAGGGGAAACTATGGCTACACCTTC. Its translation: CASSFPDRGNYGYTF.

The gene calls are TRBV2 and TRBJ2-5; 9 nucleotides agree with TRBD2. The DNA end favors TRBJ2-1, so the J call may be wrong. This CDR3 has 15 residues. The germline V gene has CDR1 SNHLY and CDR2 FYNNEI. The DNA for the CDR3 is TGTGCCAGCAGTGAAGGCGGGAGGGCCTTGGATGAGCAGTTCTTC. Residues: CASSEGGRALDEQFF.

This clonotype was seen repeatedly, ten times or more. The chain joins TRBV12-3 or TRBV12-4 to TRBJ1-5; the D gene is possibly TRBD1 (6 bases). The CDR3 is 17 amino acids. Trimming took 5 bases from V and 3 from J, leaving 20 bases between them. The CDR3 sequence: CASSPSWGALANQPQHF. The CDR3 coding sequence is TGTGCCAGCAGTCCCTCTTGGGGGGCATTAGCCAATCAGCCCCAGCATTTT.

This chain connects TRBV9 to TRBJ1-2, with no clear D. This CDR3 contains 13 residues. V gave up 4 bases and J gave up 10 bases, with 17 bases separating them. The germline gives CDR1 SGDLS, CDR2 YYNGEE. CDR3 DNA sequence: TGTGCCAGCAGCCAAATCGGGAGAGCGGCCTACACCTTC. Translated, it gives CASSQIGRAAYTF.

The chain is built from TRBV6-4 and TRBJ2-3, with 10 bases that match TRBD2. CDR1 and CDR2 (germline): MRHNA, SNTAGT. CDR3 length: 16 amino acids. Unmatched junction bases numbered 7, after V lost 0 bases and J lost 7 bases. Here the CDR3 reads CASSDSPSGGANTQYF. The CDR3 bases are TGTGCCAGCAGTGACTCGCCAAGCGGGGGGGCGAATACGCAGTATTTT.